This TCR beta chain stems from a study of OX40 agonist ivuxolimab in advanced cancers. The CDR3 has 14 amino acids. V was shortened by 6 bases and J by 2 bases, with 13 bases between the two germline ends. CDR1 and CDR2 (germline): MNHEY, SMNVEV (reference sequence). Using immunoSEQ multiplex PCR, the repertoire was profiled, and TCRdb retains in-frame clones only, with some absent. The sample comprises about 75,000 clones, roughly nine tenths of which are singletons, and around 0.35% rests with the top ten. This TCR was sampled from an adult with an advanced solid tumor such as melanoma, head and neck, liver or kidney cancer. The chain combines TRBV27 with TRBJ1-2; perhaps TRBD1 as D (5 bases). The input for sequencing was CD4+ or CD8+ T cells sorted from blood, taken in a trial of the OX40 agonist ivuxolimab. The CDR3 loop reads CASSSLGLNYGYTF. The CDR3 DNA is TGTGCCAGCAGCTCACTGGGGCTAAACTATGGCTACACCTTC.